This passage covers 29 T cell receptor beta chains from one sample sequenced in a study of cytomegalovirus exposure and HLA in healthy donors. Both 60 Vbeta primers and 13 Jbeta primers went into the PCR. TCRdb's copy holds only in-frame clones and misses some; the assay was immunoSEQ multiplex PCR. The sample consists of about 170,000 clones, around 80% of them appearing once. The sequenced sample consisted of PBMCs. The receptors originated from a woman aged 25 to 39 in good health and CMV-seropositive.

The chain employs TRBV10-3 and TRBJ2-7; D gene uncertain. CDR1 is ENHRY and CDR2 is SYGVKD in the germline V gene. V was shortened by 3 bases and J by 0 bases, with 6 bases between the two germline ends. This CDR3 has 13 residues. CDR3 protein: CAISEPGSYEQYF. CDR3 in DNA: TGTGCCATCAGTGAACCCGGCTCCTACGAGCAGTACTTC.

A single count supports this clone. The V and J genes are TRBV5-1 and TRBJ1-5, with 11 nucleotides matching TRBD1. Germline V gene lookup returns CDR1 SGHRS and CDR2 YFSETQ. V lost 3 bases, J lost 0 bases, and 2 bases stayed unmatched. The CDR3 covers 16 residues. CDR3 amino acids: CASSWGQGDSNQPQHF. The CDR3 DNA reads TGCGCCAGCAGCTGGGGACAGGGGGATAGCAATCAGCCCCAGCATTTT.

The chain employs TRBV5-5 and TRBJ1-1; perhaps TRBD1 as D (5 bases). V was shortened by 2 bases and J by 8 bases, with 13 bases between the two germline ends. This CDR3 spans 13 amino acids. The germline gives CDR1 SGHKS, CDR2 YYEKEE (reference sequence). CDR3 sequence (DNA): TGTGCCAGCAGCTTAGGGGTCATGATAGAAGCTTTCTTT. Protein sequence: CASSLGVMIEAFF.

The V call is TRBV29-1, the J call TRBJ2-1, with 8 bases that match TRBD2. The CDR3 sequence is 16 residues long. Trimming took 2 bases from V and 4 from J; bases not matched to a gene: 10. The germline V gene has CDR1 SQVTM and CDR2 ANQGSEA. CDR3 region: CSVEPVGRAPYNEQFF. CDR3 sequence (DNA): TGCAGCGTTGAACCGGTCGGGAGGGCCCCATACAATGAGCAGTTCTTC.

This chain joins TRBV7-8 and TRBJ1-1; D remains unclear. Trimming removed 6 bases at V and 1 base at J, with 9 bases between. The CDR3 length is 13 residues. Looked up from germline, CDR1 is SGHVS and CDR2 is FQNEAQ. CDR3 nucleotides: TGTGCCAGCAGTTATATTTCGAACACTGAAGCTTTCTTT. It specifies CASSYISNTEAFF.

The table lists this clone with a count of one. This chain links TRBV9 with TRBJ1-6; D may be TRBD1 (5 bases). V was cut by 4 bases and J by 8 bases, with 22 bases left in between. Germline CDR1 and CDR2: SGDLS and YYNGEE. The CDR3 totals 17 residues. This CDR3 is CASSRESGEGTDSPLHF. CDR3 nucleotides: TGTGCCAGCAGCCGCGAGTCCGGGGAGGGGACCGATTCACCCCTCCACTTT. The full variable domain, rest sourced from reference TRBV9 and TRBJ1-6, is DSGVTQTPKHLITATGQRVTLRCSPRSGDLSVYWYQQSLDQGLQFLIQYYNGEERAKGNILERFSAQQFPDLHSELNLSSLELGDSALYFCASSRESGEGTDSPLHFGNGTRLTVT.

This chain connects TRBV7-2 to TRBJ2-1, with TRBD2 matching over 7 bases. Trimming removed 3 bases from V and 9 bases from J; junction bases left unmatched: 11. Germline CDR1 is SGHTA and CDR2 is FQGNSA. This CDR3 region has 15 residues. The CDR3 DNA reads as TGTGCCAGCAGCTTCAGCTCGGGGGGAGGTGGTGAGCAGTTCTTC. This sequence encodes CASSFSSGGGGEQFF.

The J gene is TRBJ2-7, the V gene TRBV9, with D possibly being TRBD2 (5 bases). Trimming stripped 0 bases from V and 3 bases from J, with 13 bases between. Looked up from germline, CDR1 is SGDLS and CDR2 is YYNGEE. This CDR3 contains 15 residues. CDR3 bases: TGTGCCAGCAGCGTAGATGAGGGCGTAATCTACGAGCAGTACTTC. This gives the protein CASSVDEGVIYEQYF.

This clone was picked up a small number of times. The chain carries TRBV6-1 and TRBJ1-2, with 7 bases identical to TRBD1. The CDR3 sequence is 16 residues long. CDR1 MNHNS and CDR2 SASEGT come from the germline V gene. The ends lost 2 bases at V and 2 bases at J; junction bases unmatched: 8. The CDR3 DNA is TGTGCCAGCAGTGAATGGGGGGACAGCCTAAACTATGGCTACACCTTC. Protein: CASSEWGDSLNYGYTF.

Notes on this clone: Within the sample, other DNA sequences also encode this same CDR3. V and J are TRBV27 and TRBJ1-2; 7 positions agree with TRBD1. Germline trimming cut 8 bases from V and 2 bases from J; bases unmatched to any gene: 2. Germline loops: CDR1 MNHEY, CDR2 SMNVEV (reference sequence). This CDR3 is 12 amino acids long. The CDR3 loop is CASSQGNYGYTF. For the CDR3, the DNA is TGTGCCAGCTCACAGGGGAACTATGGCTACACCTTC.

In this sample, this clone turned up once. CDR3 DNA sequence: TGCGCCAGCAGCTTGGATCTAGCGGGAGGGGGGTTCGACGAGCAGTACTTC. Amino acid sequence: CASSLDLAGGGFDEQYF. The rearrangement joins TRBV5-1 to TRBJ2-7; TRBD2 agrees at 12 bases. Germline CDR1 SGHRS, CDR2 YFSETQ. This CDR3 is built from 17 residues. V was pared by 0 bases and J by 5 bases, with 9 bases of the junction left unmatched.

The chain carries TRBV30 and TRBJ1-3; TRBD1 is a possible D gene (5 bases). The ends were cut back, 1 base at V and 2 bases at J, with 6 bases in the middle. Germline V gene data show CDR1 as GTSNPN and CDR2 as SVGIG (reference sequence). This CDR3 is 13 amino acids long. DNA for the CDR3: TGTGCCTGGAGTGGCAGGGCTGGAAACACCATATATTTT. Its translation: CAWSGRAGNTIYF.

Only one count was recorded for this clone. The gene calls are TRBV28 and TRBJ2-7; 8 bases are shared with TRBD1. The V and J ends lost 5 bases and 4 bases, in that order; junction bases with no gene match: 10. The CDR3 covers 15 residues. Germline V CDR1 and CDR2: MDHEN, SYDVKM. CDR3 residues: CASSLRRGPRYEQYF. CDR3 DNA: TGTGCCAGCAGTCTACGCAGGGGGCCGAGGTACGAGCAGTACTTC.

This clone was seen a single time. The rearrangement links TRBV6-1 to TRBJ1-5; D is ambiguous. The length of the CDR3 is 16 residues. Germline CDR1 is MNHNS and CDR2 is SASEGT. The V and J ends lost 0 bases and 5 bases respectively, with 14 bases between them. CDR3 sequence (DNA): TGTGCCAGCAGTGAAGCGTTGGGTCAGGACTATCAGCCCCAGCATTTT. Translation: CASSEALGQDYQPQHF.

This clone was counted many times. The genes are TRBV30 and TRBJ1-1; D is possibly TRBD1 (6 bases). The germline CDR1 and CDR2 sequences are GTSNPN and SVGIG (reference sequence). Trimming shortened V by 3 bases and J by 1 base, and 9 bases separated the two germline ends. The CDR3 has 13 residues. CDR3 DNA: TGTGCCTGGAGGGGCAGGGGGAACACTGAAGCTTTCTTT. Protein: CAWRGRGNTEAFF.

This chain joins TRBV15 and TRBJ1-2; a possible D gene is TRBD1 (5 bases). Trimming pared 5 bases from V and 4 bases from J, leaving 11 bases between. CDR3 length: 13 amino acids. The germline CDR1 and CDR2 sequences are LNHNV and YYDKDF (reference sequence). Here the CDR3 reads CATSGGLFYGYTF. The CDR3 DNA follows: TGTGCCACCAGCGGGGGACTCTTCTATGGCTACACCTTC.

The count of this clone is one. The rearrangement joins TRBV7-9 to TRBJ2-7, with 7 bases matching TRBD2. The CDR3 runs to 15 residues. Germline lookup yields CDR1 SEHNR and CDR2 FQNEAQ (reference sequence). V lost 2 bases to trimming and J lost 7 bases; unmatched junction nucleotides: 11. This CDR3 reads CASSLLWGGMGEQYF. Here the CDR3 DNA reads TGTGCCAGCAGCTTATTGTGGGGAGGGATGGGGGAGCAGTACTTC.

V is TRBV5-6 and J is TRBJ2-5; TRBD2 is a possible D gene (6 bases). Germline V gene lookup returns CDR1 SGHDT and CDR2 YYEEEE. The V and J ends lost 4 bases and 2 bases respectively, with 12 bases between them. The CDR3 consists of 14 residues. CDR3 DNA: TGTGCCAGCAGCCGATCTAGCGTTCAAGAGACCCAGTACTTC. Amino acid sequence: CASSRSSVQETQYF. The full variable domain, with the rest looked up from reference TRBV5-6 and TRBJ2-5, is DAGVTQSPTHLIKTRGQQVTLRCSPKSGHDTVSWYQQALGQGPQFIFQYYEEEERQRGNFPDRFSGHQFPNYSSELNVNALLLGDSALYLCASSRSSVQETQYFGPGTRLLVL.

This rearrangement joins TRBV6-5 to TRBJ1-6; D is possibly TRBD1 (5 bases). From germline, CDR1 is MNHEY and CDR2 SVGAGI. The V and J ends lost 4 bases and 4 bases respectively, with 8 bases between them. This CDR3 region has 14 residues. Here the CDR3 DNA reads TGTGCCAGCAGTTCGACAGTTTATAATTCACCCCTCCACTTT. This codes for CASSSTVYNSPLHF.

This clone has a handful of counts. This rearrangement joins TRBV6-1 to TRBJ2-2; 8 nucleotides align to TRBD1. Trimming took 5 bases from V and 5 from J; bases not matched to a gene: 4. The CDR3 runs to 14 residues. Germline loops: CDR1 MNHNS, CDR2 SASEGT. The CDR3 bases are TGTGCCAGCAGTACCCGGACAGGGACCGGGGAGCTGTTTTTT. Its translation: CASSTRTGTGELFF.

This chain joins TRBV5-1 and TRBJ2-7; 9 bases agree with TRBD1. The V and J ends lost 3 bases and 2 bases, in that order; junction bases with no gene match: 9. The CDR3 is 16 amino acids. Germline V lookup: CDR1 SGHRS, CDR2 YFSETQ. The CDR3 here is CASSWGTGRIPYEQYF. CDR3 bases: TGCGCCAGCAGCTGGGGGACAGGGAGGATTCCCTACGAGCAGTACTTC. Complete variable domain (other parts from reference TRBV5-1 and TRBJ2-7): KAGVTQTPRYLIKTRGQQVTLSCSPISGHRSVSWYQQTPGQGLQFLFEYFSETQRNKGNFPGRFSGRQFSNSRSEMNVSTLELGDSALYLCASSWGTGRIPYEQYFGPGTRLTVT.

The chain carries TRBV27 and TRBJ2-7, with 12 bases aligning to TRBD2. The ends lost 2 bases at V and 2 bases at J; junction bases unmatched: 4. CDR1 is MNHEY, CDR2 SMNVEV, per germline (reference sequence). The CDR3 length is 16 residues. The CDR3 spells CASSLLGLAGPYEQYF. DNA for the CDR3: TGTGCCAGCAGTTTACTGGGACTAGCGGGTCCCTACGAGCAGTACTTC.

This clone was detected only a few times. The CDR3 protein is CASTLSELSTAEAFF. CDR3 DNA: TGCGCCAGCACCCTGTCTGAGTTAAGCACTGCTGAAGCTTTCTTT. The V and J genes are TRBV5-1 and TRBJ1-1; no reliable D call. The CDR3 contains 15 residues. Germline V lookup: CDR1 SGHRS, CDR2 YFSETQ. V shed 6 bases and J shed 6 bases, with 21 bases lying between them.

The rearrangement uses TRBV10-2 and TRBJ1-4; the D gene is possibly TRBD1 (5 bases). The germline CDR1 and CDR2 sequences are WSHSY and SAAADI. The CDR3 contains 14 residues. V lost 6 bases, J lost 4 bases, and 12 bases lay in between. This CDR3 is CASRAGALNEKLFF. In DNA form, the CDR3 reads TGCGCCAGCAGAGCTGGGGCCCTTAATGAAAAACTGTTTTTT.

The rearrangement links TRBV7-2 to TRBJ1-1; tentative D call: TRBD1 (5 bases). From germline, CDR1 is SGHTA and CDR2 FQGNSA. This CDR3 is built from 14 residues. Trimming took 4 bases from V and 1 from J, leaving 10 bases between them. The CDR3 sequence: CASSSTASNTEAFF. CDR3 in DNA: TGTGCCAGCAGCTCGACAGCCTCGAACACTGAAGCTTTCTTT.

This rearrangement joins TRBV6-5 to TRBJ2-7, with D possibly being TRBD1 (6 bases). Trimming removed 6 bases from V and 0 bases from J, with 9 bases in between. Germline V gene sequence: CDR1 MNHEY, CDR2 SVGAGI. The CDR3 covers 13 residues. The CDR3 bases are TGTGCCAGCAGAAGACAGGCCTCCTACGAGCAGTACTTC. Translated: CASRRQASYEQYF.

CDR3 amino acids: CASSYVGSRGTQYF. In DNA, the CDR3 is TGTGCCAGCAGTTACGTGGGTTCCAGGGGGACCCAGTACTTC. The rearrangement links TRBV6-5 to TRBJ2-5; D perhaps matches TRBD1 (6 bases). V lost 2 bases, J lost 7 bases, and 14 bases lay in between. CDR3 length: 14 amino acids. Germline lookup yields CDR1 MNHEY and CDR2 SVGAGI.

CDR3 DNA sequence: TGCGCCAGCAGTGAACGTGCGGGAGGGAGATACAATGAGCAGTTCTTC. Protein product: CASSERAGGRYNEQFF. The chain carries TRBV10-2 and TRBJ2-1; 9 nucleotides align to TRBD2. The CDR3 spans 16 residues. With 3 bases clipped from V and 4 bases from J, the junction kept 7 bases outside the gene matches. Germline values: CDR1 WSHSY, CDR2 SAAADI.

This chain uses TRBV28 with TRBJ1-1, with TRBD1 identical over 8 bases. CDR1 MDHEN and CDR2 SYDVKM come from the germline V gene. V was clipped by 5 bases and J by 1 base; unmatched bases: 6. There are 15 residues in the CDR3. CDR3 DNA sequence: TGTGCCAGCAGTCAGACAGGGGATTGGAACACTGAAGCTTTCTTT. Residues: CASSQTGDWNTEAFF. The variable domain in full, with the rest retrieved from reference TRBV28 and TRBJ1-1, is DVKVTQSSRYLVKRTGEKVFLECVQDMDHENMFWYRQDPGLGLRLIYFSYDVKMKEKGDIPEGYSVSREKKERFSLILESASTNQTSMYLCASSQTGDWNTEAFFGQGTRLTVV.